This entry is about one T cell receptor (beta chain). Its antigen is currently unknown. These data are taken from a study of response to subunit inactivated influenza vaccine. General study findings and limits: Seasonal influenza vaccination, on each occasion, was suggested by the authors to recruit few new T cells.

Germline lookup yields CDR1 SGHDT and CDR2 YYEEEE. The CDR3 is 15 residues long. Deletions cut 0 bases from V and 1 base from J, with 10 bases between. TCRdb re-derived calls from the RT-PCR reads in MiXCR, one entry per CDR3 protein. This sample has about 500,000 distinct CDR3 sequences, with about 17% found just once. This TCR derives from a man in his fifties or sixties who received an inactivated influenza vaccine. Sample: CD4+ T cells sorted from PBMCs, taken less than 30 months after vaccination. V is TRBV5-6 and J is TRBJ1-1; D ambiguous. CDR3 region: CASSLVGQRNTEAFF. The CDR3 bases are TGTGCCAGCAGCTTGGTCGGCCAAAGGAACACTGAAGCTTTCTTT.